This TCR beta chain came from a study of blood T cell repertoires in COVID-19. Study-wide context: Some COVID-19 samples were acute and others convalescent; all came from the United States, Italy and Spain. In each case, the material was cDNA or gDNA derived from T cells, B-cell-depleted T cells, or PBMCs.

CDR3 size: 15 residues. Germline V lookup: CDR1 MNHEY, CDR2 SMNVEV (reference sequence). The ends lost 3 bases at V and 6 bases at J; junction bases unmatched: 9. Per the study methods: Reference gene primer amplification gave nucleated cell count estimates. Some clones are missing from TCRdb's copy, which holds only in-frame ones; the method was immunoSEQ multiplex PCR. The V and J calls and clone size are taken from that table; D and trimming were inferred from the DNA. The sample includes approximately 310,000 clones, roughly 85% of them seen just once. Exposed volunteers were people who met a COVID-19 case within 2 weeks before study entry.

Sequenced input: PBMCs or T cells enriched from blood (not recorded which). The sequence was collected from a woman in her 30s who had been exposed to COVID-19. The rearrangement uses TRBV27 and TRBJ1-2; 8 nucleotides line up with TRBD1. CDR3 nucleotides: TGTGCCAGCAGTTTCAGAAGCCAGGGGGCTGATGGCTACACCTTC. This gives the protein CASSFRSQGADGYTF.